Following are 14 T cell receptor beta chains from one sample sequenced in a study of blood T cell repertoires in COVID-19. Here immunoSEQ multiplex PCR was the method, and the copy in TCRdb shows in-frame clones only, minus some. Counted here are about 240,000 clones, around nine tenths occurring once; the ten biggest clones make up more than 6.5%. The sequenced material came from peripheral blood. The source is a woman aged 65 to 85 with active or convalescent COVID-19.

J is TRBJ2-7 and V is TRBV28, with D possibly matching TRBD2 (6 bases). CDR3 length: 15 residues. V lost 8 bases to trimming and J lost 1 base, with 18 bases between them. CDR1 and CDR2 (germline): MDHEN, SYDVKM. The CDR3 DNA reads TGTGCCAGCTCCCTCGGAGGGGTAGCATCCTACGAGCAGTACTTC. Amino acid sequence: CASSLGGVASYEQYF.

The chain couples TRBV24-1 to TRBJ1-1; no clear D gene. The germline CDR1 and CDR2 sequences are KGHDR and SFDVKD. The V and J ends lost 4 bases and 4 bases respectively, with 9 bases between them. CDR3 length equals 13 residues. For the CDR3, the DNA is TGTGCCACCAGTGAATCGTTCAGCACTGAAGCTTTCTTT. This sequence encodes CATSESFSTEAFF.

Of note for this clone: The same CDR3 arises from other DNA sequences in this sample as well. In DNA form, the CDR3 reads TGCGCCAGCAGCCAGAGCGGGGGAGAGACCCAGTACTTC. As protein: CASSQSGGETQYF. This chain connects TRBV4-3 to TRBJ2-5; the match to TRBD2 covers 8 bases. Germline lookup yields CDR1 LGHNA and CDR2 YSLEER. The CDR3 runs 13 residues. V gave up 3 bases and J gave up 4 bases; unmatched junction bases: 1.

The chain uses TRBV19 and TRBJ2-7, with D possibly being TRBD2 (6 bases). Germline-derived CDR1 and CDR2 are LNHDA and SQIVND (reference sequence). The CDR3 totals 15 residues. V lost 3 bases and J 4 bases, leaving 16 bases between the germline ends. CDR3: CASSMEGKRWYEQYF. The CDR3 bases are TGTGCCAGTAGTATGGAGGGAAAAAGGTGGTACGAGCAGTACTTC.

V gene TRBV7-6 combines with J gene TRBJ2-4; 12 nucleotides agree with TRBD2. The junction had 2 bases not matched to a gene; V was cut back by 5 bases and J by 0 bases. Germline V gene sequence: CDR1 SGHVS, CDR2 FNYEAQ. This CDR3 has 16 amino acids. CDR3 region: CASSQLAGGAKNIQYF. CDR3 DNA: TGTGCCAGCAGCCAACTAGCGGGGGGAGCCAAAAACATTCAGTACTTC.

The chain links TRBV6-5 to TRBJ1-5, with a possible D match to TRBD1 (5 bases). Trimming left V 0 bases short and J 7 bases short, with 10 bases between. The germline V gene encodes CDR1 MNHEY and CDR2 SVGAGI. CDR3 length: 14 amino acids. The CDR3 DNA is TGTGCCAGCAGTTACTCAGGCAGGGCCCAGCCCCAGCATTTT. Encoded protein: CASSYSGRAQPQHF.

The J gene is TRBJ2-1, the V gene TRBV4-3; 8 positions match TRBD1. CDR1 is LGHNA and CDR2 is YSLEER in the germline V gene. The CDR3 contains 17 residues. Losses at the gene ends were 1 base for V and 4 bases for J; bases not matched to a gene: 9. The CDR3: CASSQVGWGQEYNEQFF. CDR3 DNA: TGCGCCAGCAGCCAAGTGGGCTGGGGACAGGAATACAATGAGCAGTTCTTC.

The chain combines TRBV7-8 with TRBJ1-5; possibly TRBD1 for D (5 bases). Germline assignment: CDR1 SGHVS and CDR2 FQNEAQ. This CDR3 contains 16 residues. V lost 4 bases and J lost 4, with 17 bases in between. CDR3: CASSSHATGGNQPQHF. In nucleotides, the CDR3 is TGTGCCAGCAGCTCTCACGCCACGGGGGGAAATCAGCCCCAGCATTTT.

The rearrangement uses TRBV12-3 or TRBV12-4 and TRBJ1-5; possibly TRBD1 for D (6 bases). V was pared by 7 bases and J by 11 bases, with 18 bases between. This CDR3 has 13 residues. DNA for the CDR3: TGTGCCAGCACCTTCGGGGGGGCAACGTCCCAGCATTTT. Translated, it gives CASTFGGATSQHF.

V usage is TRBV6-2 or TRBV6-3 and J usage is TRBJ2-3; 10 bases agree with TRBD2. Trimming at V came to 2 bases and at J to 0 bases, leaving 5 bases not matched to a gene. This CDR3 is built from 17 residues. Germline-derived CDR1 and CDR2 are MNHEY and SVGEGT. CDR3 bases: TGTGCCAGCAGTTACGGGACTAGCGTTAAAAGCACAGATACGCAGTATTTT. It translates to CASSYGTSVKSTDTQYF.

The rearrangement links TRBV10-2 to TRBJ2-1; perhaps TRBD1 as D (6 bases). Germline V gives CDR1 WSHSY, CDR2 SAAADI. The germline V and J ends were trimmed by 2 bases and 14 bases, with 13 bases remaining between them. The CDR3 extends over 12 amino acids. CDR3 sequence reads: CASSERQASEFF. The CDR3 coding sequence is TGCGCCAGCAGTGAGAGACAGGCCTCTGAGTTCTTC.

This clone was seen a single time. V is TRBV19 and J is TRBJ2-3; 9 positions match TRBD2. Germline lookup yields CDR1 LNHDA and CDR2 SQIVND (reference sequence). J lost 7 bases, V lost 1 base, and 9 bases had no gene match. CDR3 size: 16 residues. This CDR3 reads CASSIVAGARGNTQYF. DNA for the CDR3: TGTGCCAGTAGTATAGTAGCGGGGGCCCGAGGAAATACGCAGTATTTT.

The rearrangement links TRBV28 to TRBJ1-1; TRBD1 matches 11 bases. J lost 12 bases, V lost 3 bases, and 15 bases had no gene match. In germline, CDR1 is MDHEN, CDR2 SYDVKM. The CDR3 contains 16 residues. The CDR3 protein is CASSFRVGTGGDLSFF. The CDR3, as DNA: TGTGCCAGCAGTTTTAGGGTCGGGACAGGGGGTGATTTGTCTTTCTTT.

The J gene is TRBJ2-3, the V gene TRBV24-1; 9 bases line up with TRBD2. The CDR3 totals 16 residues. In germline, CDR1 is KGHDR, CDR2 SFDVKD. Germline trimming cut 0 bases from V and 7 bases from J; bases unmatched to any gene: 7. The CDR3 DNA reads TGTGCCACCAGTGATTTGCGGCGCGGGGGGGCGAATACGCAGTATTTT. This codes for CATSDLRRGGANTQYF.